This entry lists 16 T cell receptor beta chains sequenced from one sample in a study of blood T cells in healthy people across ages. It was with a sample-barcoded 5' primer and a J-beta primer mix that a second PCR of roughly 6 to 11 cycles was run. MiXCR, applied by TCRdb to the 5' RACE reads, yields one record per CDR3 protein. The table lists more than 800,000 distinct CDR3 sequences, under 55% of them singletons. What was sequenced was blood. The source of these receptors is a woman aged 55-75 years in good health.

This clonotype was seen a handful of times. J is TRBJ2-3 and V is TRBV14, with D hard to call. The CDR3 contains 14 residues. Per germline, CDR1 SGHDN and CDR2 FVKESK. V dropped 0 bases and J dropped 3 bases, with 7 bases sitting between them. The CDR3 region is CASSQEYATDTQYF. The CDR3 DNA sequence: TGTGCCAGCAGCCAAGAATATGCTACAGATACGCAGTATTTT.

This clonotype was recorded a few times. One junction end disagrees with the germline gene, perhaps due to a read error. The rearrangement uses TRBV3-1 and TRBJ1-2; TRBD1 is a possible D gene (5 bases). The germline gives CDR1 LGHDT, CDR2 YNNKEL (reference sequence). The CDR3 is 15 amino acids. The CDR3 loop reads CASSLRQISNHGYTF. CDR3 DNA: TGTGCCAGCAGCCTACGACAGATCTCTAACCATGGCTACACCTTC.

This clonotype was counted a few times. The DNA for the CDR3 is TGTGCCAGCAGCTTAGCCCTGGGTCTAGGGGAGACCCAGTACTTC. This translates into CASSLALGLGETQYF. The J gene is TRBJ2-5, the V gene TRBV7-9; D is unclear. CDR1 is SEHNR and CDR2 is FQNEAQ in the germline V gene (reference sequence). The CDR3 runs 15 residues. Deletions cut 0 bases from V and 5 bases from J, with 13 bases between. Full variable domain (remainder filled in from reference TRBV7-9 and TRBJ2-5): DTGVSQNPRHKITKRGQNVTFRCDPISEHNRLYWYRQTLGQGPEFLTYFQNEAQLEKSRLLSDRFSAERPKGSFSTLEIQRTEQGDSAMYLCASSLALGLGETQYFGPGTRLLVL.

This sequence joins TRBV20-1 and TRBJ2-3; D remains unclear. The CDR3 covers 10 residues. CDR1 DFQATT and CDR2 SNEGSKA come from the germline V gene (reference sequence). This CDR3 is CRSAADTQYF. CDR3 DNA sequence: TGCAGAAGTGCAGCAGATACGCAGTATTTT.

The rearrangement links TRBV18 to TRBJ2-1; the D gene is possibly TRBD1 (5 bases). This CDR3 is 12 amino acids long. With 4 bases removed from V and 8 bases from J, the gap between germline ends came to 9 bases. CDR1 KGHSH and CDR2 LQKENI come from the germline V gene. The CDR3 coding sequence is TGTGCCAGCTCACAACAGGTTTATGAGCAGTTCTTC. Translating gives CASSQQVYEQFF.

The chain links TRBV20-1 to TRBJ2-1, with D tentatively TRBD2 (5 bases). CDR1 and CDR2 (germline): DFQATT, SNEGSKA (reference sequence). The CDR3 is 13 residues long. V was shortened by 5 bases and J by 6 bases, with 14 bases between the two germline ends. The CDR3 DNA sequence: TGCAGTGCTCCAAAGCCCGCGGGCAATGAGCAGTTCTTC. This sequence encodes CSAPKPAGNEQFF.

The CDR3 loop reads CASNPRTKRNTEAFF. CDR3 DNA sequence: TGTGCCAGCAACCCCAGGACTAAAAGGAACACTGAAGCTTTCTTT. The genes are TRBV2 and TRBJ1-1; D remains unclear. V was pared by 7 bases and J by 1 base, with 16 bases between. The CDR3 extends over 15 amino acids. The germline gives CDR1 SNHLY, CDR2 FYNNEI.

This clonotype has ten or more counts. In nucleotides, the CDR3 is TGTGCCAGCAGCTCAGGTCTAGCGGGAGTAGAGACCCAGTACTTC. It yields the protein CASSSGLAGVETQYF. The chain recombines TRBV7-2 with TRBJ2-5; 10 bases fit TRBD2. Unmatched junction bases numbered 6, after V lost 4 bases and J lost 4 bases. CDR3 size: 15 residues. Germline V CDR1 and CDR2: SGHTA, FQGNSA.

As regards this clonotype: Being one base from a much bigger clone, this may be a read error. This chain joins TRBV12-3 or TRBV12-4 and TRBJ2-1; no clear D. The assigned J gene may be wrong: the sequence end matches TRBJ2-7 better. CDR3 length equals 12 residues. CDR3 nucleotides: TGTGCCAGCAGTTATCCCGACAATGAGCAGTACTTC. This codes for CASSYPDNEQYF.

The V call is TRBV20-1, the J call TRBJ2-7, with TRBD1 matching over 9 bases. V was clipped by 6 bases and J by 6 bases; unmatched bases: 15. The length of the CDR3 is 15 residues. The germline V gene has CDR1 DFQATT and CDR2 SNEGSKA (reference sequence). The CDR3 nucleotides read TGCAGTGCAACCTCACCGGGACAGGGATTCTTCGAGCAGTACTTC. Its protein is CSATSPGQGFFEQYF.

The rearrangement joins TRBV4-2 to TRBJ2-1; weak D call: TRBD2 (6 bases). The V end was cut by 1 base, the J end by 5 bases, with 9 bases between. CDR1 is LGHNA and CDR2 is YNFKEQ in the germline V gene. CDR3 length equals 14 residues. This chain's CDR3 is CASSQGGGNNEQFF. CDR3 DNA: TGTGCCAGCAGCCAAGGTGGGGGGAACAATGAGCAGTTCTTC.

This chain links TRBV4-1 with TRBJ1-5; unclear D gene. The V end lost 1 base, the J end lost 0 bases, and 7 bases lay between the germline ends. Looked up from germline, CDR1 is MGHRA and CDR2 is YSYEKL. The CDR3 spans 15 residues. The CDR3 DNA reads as TGCGCCAGCAGCCAAGCACCAGATAGCAATCAGCCCCAGCATTTT. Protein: CASSQAPDSNQPQHF.

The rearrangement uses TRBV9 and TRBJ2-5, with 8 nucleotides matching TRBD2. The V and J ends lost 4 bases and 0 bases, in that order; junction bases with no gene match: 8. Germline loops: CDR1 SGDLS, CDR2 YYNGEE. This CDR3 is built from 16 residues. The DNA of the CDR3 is TGTGCCAGCAGCCCGAGTGCGGGAGGCAACCAAGAGACCCAGTACTTC. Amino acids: CASSPSAGGNQETQYF. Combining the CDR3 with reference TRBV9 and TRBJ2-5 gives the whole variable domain DSGVTQTPKHLITATGQRVTLRCSPRSGDLSVYWYQQSLDQGLQFLIQYYNGEERAKGNILERFSAQQFPDLHSELNLSSLELGDSALYFCASSPSAGGNQETQYFGPGTRLLVL.

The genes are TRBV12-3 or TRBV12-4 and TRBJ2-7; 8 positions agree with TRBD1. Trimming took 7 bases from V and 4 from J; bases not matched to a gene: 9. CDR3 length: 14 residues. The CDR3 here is CASTLRQGSYEQYF. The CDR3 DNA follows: TGTGCCAGCACCCTCAGACAGGGGTCGTACGAGCAGTACTTC.

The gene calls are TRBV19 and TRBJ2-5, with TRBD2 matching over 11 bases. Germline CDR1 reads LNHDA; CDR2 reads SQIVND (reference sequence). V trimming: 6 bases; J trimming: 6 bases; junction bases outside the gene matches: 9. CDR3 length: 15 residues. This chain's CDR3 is CASRKLAGDLKTQYF. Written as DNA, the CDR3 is TGTGCCAGTAGGAAACTAGCGGGAGATCTAAAGACCCAGTACTTC.

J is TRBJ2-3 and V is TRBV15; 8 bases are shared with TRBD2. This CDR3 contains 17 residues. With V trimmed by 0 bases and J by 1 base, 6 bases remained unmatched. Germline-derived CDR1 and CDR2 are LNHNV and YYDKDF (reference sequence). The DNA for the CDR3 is TGTGCCACCAGCAGAGATAAGGGACTAGGGGGCACAGATACGCAGTATTTT. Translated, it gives CATSRDKGLGGTDTQYF.